The TCR beta chain under discussion was sequenced for a study of T cells in Graves' hyperthyroidism and ophthalmopathy. This clonotype was seen at least ten times. V dropped 1 base and J dropped 4 bases, with 11 bases sitting between them. The germline V gene has CDR1 MGHRA and CDR2 YSYEKL. This CDR3 has 15 amino acids. Using RNA transcripts as the source, TCR beta CDR3 regions were amplified. Using the HTBI primer set, a first-round RT-PCR was run on the TCR CDR3. TCRdb independently ran MiXCR on the multiplex PCR reads; one entry per CDR3 protein. The data show approximately 590,000 distinct CDR3 sequences, roughly 14% seen once. Patients were excluded because of uncontrolled infection, other autoimmune disease, pregnancy or lactation.

The chain couples TRBV4-1 to TRBJ2-1; D tentatively fits TRBD1 or TRBD2 (5 bases each). The clonotype comes from a woman in her 30s with Graves' hyperthyroidism. Sequenced material: blood. CDR3 amino acids: CASSQAGTPYNEQFF. The CDR3 DNA reads TGCGCCAGCAGCCAAGCCGGGACCCCATACAATGAGCAGTTCTTC.